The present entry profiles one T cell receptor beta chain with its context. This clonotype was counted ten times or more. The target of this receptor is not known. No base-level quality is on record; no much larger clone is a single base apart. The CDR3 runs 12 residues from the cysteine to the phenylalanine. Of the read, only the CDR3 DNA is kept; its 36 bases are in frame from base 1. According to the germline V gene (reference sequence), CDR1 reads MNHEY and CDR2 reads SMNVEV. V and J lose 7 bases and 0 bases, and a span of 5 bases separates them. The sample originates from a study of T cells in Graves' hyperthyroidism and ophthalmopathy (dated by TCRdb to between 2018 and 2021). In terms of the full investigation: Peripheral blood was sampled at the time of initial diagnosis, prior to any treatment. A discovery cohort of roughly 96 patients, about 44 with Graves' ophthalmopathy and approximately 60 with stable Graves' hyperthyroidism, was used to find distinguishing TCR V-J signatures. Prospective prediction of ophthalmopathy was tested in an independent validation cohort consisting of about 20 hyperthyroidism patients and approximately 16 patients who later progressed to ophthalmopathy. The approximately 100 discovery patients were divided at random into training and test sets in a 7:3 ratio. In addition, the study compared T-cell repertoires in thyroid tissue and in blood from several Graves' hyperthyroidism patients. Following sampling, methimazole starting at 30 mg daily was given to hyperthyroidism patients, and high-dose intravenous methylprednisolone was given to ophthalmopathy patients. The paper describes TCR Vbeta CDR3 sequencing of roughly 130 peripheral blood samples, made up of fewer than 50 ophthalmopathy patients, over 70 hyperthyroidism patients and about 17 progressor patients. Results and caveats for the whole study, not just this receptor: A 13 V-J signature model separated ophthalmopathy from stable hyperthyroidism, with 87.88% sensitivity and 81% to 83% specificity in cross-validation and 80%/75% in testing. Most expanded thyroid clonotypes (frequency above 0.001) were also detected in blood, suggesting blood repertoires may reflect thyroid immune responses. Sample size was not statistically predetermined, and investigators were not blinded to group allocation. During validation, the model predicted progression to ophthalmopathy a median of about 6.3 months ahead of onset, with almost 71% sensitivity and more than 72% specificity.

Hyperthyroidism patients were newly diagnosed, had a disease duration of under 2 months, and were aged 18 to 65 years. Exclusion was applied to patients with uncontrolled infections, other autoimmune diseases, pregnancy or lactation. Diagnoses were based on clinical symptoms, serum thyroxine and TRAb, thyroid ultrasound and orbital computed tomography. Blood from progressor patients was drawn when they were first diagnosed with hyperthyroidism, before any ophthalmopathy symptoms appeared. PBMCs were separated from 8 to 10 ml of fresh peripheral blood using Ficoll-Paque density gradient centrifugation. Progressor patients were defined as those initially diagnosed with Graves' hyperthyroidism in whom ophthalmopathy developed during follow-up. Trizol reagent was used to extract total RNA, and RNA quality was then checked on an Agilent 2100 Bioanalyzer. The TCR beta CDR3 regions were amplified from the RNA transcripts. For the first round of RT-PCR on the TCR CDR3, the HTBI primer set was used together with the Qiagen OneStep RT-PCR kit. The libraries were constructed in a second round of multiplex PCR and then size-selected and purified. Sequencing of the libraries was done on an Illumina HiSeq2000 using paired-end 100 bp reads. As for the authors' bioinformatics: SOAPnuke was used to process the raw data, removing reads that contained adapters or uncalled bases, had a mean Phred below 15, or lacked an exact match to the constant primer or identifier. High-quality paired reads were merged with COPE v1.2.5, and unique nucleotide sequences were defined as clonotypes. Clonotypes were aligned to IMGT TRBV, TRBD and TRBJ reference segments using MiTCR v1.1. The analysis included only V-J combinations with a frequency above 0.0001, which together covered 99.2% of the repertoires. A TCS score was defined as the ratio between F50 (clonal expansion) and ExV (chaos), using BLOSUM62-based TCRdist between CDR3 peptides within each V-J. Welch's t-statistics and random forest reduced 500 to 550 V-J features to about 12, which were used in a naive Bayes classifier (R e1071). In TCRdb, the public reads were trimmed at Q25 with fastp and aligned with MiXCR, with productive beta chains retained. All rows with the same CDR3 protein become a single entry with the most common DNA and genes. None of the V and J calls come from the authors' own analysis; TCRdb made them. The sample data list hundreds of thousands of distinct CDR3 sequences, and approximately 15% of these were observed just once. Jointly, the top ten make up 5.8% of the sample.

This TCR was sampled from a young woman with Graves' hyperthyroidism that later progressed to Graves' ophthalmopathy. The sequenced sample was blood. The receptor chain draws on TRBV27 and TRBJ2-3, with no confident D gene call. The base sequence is TGTGCCAGCACCTTTAGCACAGATACGCAGTATTTT. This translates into CASTFSTDTQYF.